The 3 T cell receptor beta chains given below trace back to one sample, sequenced in a study of regulatory T cells in long-lasting Graves disease. Sequencing libraries for TCR beta were prepared with iRepertoire HTBI primers and Arm-PCR of CDR3 regions. TCRdb re-analysed the multiplex PCR reads in MiXCR, keeping a single row per CDR3 protein. The sample has approximately 400,000 distinct CDR3 sequences, roughly 24% seen once. The time point: persistent/refractory GD, antithyroid drugs over 5 years with positive TRAb. Preparation of the TCR library used RNA extracted from PBMCs. The starting material was peripheral blood mononuclear cells (PBMCs), obtained when the disease was refractory, from a patient treated with antithyroid drugs. Every receptor here comes from a woman aged 40 to 50 with Graves disease.

The V and J genes are TRBV6-1 and TRBJ1-1, with D hard to call. V was clipped by 5 bases and J by 1 base, with 17 bases between them. Germline values: CDR1 MNHNS, CDR2 SASEGT. There are 16 residues in the CDR3. The CDR3 loop reads CASSLARARGNTEAFF. The CDR3 nucleotides are TGTGCCAGCAGTTTGGCAAGGGCGCGGGGGAACACTGAAGCTTTCTTT.

This clonotype was observed a few times. The V and J genes are TRBV9 and TRBJ2-5; TRBD1 is a possible D gene (5 bases). The CDR3 is 15 amino acids. In germline, CDR1 is SGDLS, CDR2 YYNGEE. Trimming took 2 bases from V and 2 from J, leaving 13 bases between them. CDR3 residues: CASSVAGNLQETQYF. The CDR3 coding sequence is TGTGCCAGCAGCGTTGCAGGGAACCTTCAAGAGACCCAGTACTTC.

This clonotype was recorded at least ten times. The chain employs TRBV6-1 and TRBJ1-5; 7 bases map to TRBD1. V dropped 2 bases and J dropped 10; count of bases not matched to a gene: 11. Per germline, CDR1 MNHNS and CDR2 SASEGT. The CDR3 has 15 residues. The CDR3 sequence is CASSELGDRVQPQHF. The CDR3 nucleotides are TGTGCCAGCAGTGAATTGGGGGACAGAGTGCAACCCCAGCATTTT.